This T cell receptor (beta chain) comes out of a study of Ad26.COV2.S vaccination and SARS-CoV-2 variants. Study outcomes and limitations: Responses of spike-specific T cells (both CD8+ and CD4+) reportedly showed substantial breadth after vaccination. Measurements of TCR breadth and depth may have given underestimates of the total T cell responses.

CDR1 MDHEN and CDR2 SYDVKM come from the germline V gene. CDR3 length: 13 amino acids. J gave up 7 bases and V 3 bases, and 5 bases lay outside the gene matches. Treatment specified: 19 received Ad26.COV2.S at low or high dose, single or two shots; about 5 received placebo; per-sample allocation not given. Each sample was drawn 63 days after the first injection (of vaccine or placebo). Only a few counts were recorded for this clone. What it binds is unknown. Clones were read by immunoSEQ multiplex PCR, and TCRdb kept only the in-frame ones, dropping some. This table holds some 480,000 clones, 87% found once.

The receptor was isolated from a person between 18 and 65 years old who received the Ad26.COV2.S COVID-19 vaccine or a placebo. V and J are TRBV28 and TRBJ2-7; 8 nucleotides agree with TRBD1. The starting material was peripheral blood, obtained in a trial of Ad26.COV2.S vaccine versus placebo. CDR3 sequence reads: CASSFGTGGEQYF. The CDR3 DNA follows: TGTGCCAGCAGTTTTGGAACAGGGGGGGAGCAGTACTTC.